The rows below give T cell receptor beta chains drawn from one sample of a study of blood T cell repertoires in COVID-19. Generated by immunoSEQ multiplex PCR, the TCRdb table keeps only in-frame clones and is missing some. Counted here are about 45,000 clones, about 88% occurring once; the ten biggest clones make up 35% to 50%. Source material: peripheral blood. All receptors derive from a human donor in a cohort sampled during active COVID-19. The CDR3 runs from the conserved cysteine through the conserved F or W. A D gene is named only where the DNA matches it firmly. Expanded clones get a size class; other rows say once, few or many, or leave the size out.

j_call d_call v_call cdr3_length clone_size cdr3_nt cdr3_aa
TRBJ2-7 TRBD2 TRBV4-3 14 few TGCGCCAGCAGCCAAGGCGGGGGGGCCTACGAGCAGTACTTC CASSQGGGAYEQYF
TRBJ2-1 TRBD1 TRBV5-4 16 once TGTGCCAGCAGCTTGGGGCCGGACAGGGGGAGATATGAGCAGTTCTTC CASSLGPDRGRYEQFF
TRBJ2-7 TRBD1 TRBV7-2 15 . TGTGCCAGCAGTTCAGGGGGACAGAGCTCCTACGAGCAGTACTTC CASSSGGQSSYEQYF
TRBJ1-1 . TRBV5-5 17 few TGTGCCAGCAGCTTGGTAGGACACGCACGATTCAACACTGAAGCTTTCTTT CASSLVGHARFNTEAFF
TRBJ2-5 . TRBV5-1 13 once TGCGCCAGCAGATTCGACGGGAAAGAGACCCAGTACTTC CASRFDGKETQYF
TRBJ1-2 . TRBV27 14 . TGTGCCAGCAGTACAGGGCGAGAAAGCTATGGCTACACCTTC CASSTGRESYGYTF
TRBJ1-4 . TRBV4-1 16 once TGCGCCAGCAGCCAAGCGCCCAGGACAACTAATGAAAAACTGTTTTTT CASSQAPRTTNEKLFF
TRBJ2-5 TRBD2 TRBV5-1 15 . TGCGCCAGCAGCTTGGGTTCTAGCGGGCAAGAGACCCAGTACTTC CASSLGSSGQETQYF
TRBJ2-1 . TRBV5-1 12 few TGCGCCAGCAGTCTAGACAGCAATGAGCAGTTCTTC CASSLDSNEQFF
TRBJ2-5 TRBD1 TRBV2 13 . TGTGCCAGCAGACGGGACAGCCAAGAGACCCAGTACTTC CASRRDSQETQYF
TRBJ1-2 TRBD1 TRBV5-4 12 . TGTGCCAGCAGGTACAGGGGCGGAGACTACACCTTC CASRYRGGDYTF